This T cell receptor beta chain was profiled in a study of CD8 T cells in Susac syndrome. The authors reverse transcribed roughly 0.5 to 1 ug RNA with random hexamers. In TCRdb, the immunoSEQ multiplex PCR reads were re-called with MiXCR into one record per CDR3 protein. This table has approximately 160,000 distinct CDR3 sequences, approximately 94% appearing once. This clonotype was counted only a few times. V lost 7 bases and J 6 bases, leaving 15 bases between the germline ends. CDR1 is SQVTM, CDR2 ANQGSEA, per germline. This CDR3 contains 12 residues. The TCR comes from a human donor with Susac syndrome. The sequenced sample was CD4+ T cells from PBMCs. The chain employs TRBV29-1 and TRBJ1-2, with no clear D. CDR3 coding DNA: TGCAGCGCCCATGCGGGGATGGATGGCTACACCTTC. Amino acids: CSAHAGMDGYTF. The complete variable domain, with remaining parts taken from reference TRBV29-1 and TRBJ1-2, reads SAVISQKPSRDICQRGTSLTIQCQVDSQVTMMFWYRQQPGQSLTLIATANQGSEATYESGFVIDKFPISRPNLTFSTLTVSNMSPEDSSIYLCSAHAGMDGYTFGSGTRLTVV.